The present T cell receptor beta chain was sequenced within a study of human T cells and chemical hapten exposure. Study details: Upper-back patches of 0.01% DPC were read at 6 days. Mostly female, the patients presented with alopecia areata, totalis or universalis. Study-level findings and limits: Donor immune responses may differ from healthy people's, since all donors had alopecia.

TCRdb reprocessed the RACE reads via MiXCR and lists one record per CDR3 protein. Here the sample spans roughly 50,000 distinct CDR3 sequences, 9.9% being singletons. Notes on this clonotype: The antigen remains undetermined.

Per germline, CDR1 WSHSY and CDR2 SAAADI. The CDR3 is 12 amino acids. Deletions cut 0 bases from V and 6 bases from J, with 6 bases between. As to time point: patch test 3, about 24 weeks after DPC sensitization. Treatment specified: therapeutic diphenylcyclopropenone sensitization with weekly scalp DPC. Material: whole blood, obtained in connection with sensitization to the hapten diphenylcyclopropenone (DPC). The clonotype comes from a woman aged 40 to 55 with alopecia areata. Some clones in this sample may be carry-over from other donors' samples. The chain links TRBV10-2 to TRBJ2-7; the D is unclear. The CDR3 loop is CASSESHTEQYF. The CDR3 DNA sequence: TGCGCCAGCAGTGAGTCTCACACCGAGCAGTACTTC.